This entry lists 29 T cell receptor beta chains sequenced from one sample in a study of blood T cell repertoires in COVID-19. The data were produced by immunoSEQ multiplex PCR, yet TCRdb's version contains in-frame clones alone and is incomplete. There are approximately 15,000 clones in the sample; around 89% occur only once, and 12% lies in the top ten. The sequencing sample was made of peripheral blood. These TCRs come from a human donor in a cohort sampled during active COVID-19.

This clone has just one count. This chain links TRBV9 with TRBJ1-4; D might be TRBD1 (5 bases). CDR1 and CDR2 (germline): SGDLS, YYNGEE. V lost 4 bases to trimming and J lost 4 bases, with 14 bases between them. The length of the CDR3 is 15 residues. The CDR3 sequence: CASSLTGTINEKLFF. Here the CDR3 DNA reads TGTGCCAGCAGCCTTACCGGGACTATTAATGAAAAACTGTTTTTT. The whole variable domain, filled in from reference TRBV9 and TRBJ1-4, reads DSGVTQTPKHLITATGQRVTLRCSPRSGDLSVYWYQQSLDQGLQFLIQYYNGEERAKGNILERFSAQQFPDLHSELNLSSLELGDSALYFCASSLTGTINEKLFFGSGTQLSVL.

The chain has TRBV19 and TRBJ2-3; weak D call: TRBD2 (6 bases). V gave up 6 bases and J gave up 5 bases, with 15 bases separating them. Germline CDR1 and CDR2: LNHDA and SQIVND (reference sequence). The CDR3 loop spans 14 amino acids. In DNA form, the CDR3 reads TGTGCCAGTAGACAGATGGGGGGAGGAGATACGCAGTATTTT. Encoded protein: CASRQMGGGDTQYF.

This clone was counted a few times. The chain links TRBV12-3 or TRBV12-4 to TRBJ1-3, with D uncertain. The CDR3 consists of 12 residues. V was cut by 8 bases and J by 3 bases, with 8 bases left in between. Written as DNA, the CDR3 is TGTGCCAGCGAGGGAGTTGGAAACACCATATATTTT. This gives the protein CASEGVGNTIYF.

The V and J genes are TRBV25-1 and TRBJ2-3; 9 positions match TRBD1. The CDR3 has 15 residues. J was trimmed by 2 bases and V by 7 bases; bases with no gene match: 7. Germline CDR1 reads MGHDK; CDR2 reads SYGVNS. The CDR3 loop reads CASTRTGAVTDTQYF. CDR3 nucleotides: TGTGCCAGCACAAGGACAGGGGCAGTCACAGATACGCAGTATTTT.

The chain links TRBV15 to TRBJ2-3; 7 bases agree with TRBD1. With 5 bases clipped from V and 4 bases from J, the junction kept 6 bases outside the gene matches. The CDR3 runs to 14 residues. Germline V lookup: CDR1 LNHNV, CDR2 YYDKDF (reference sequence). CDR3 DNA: TGTGCCACCAGCTTTGAGGGGGCGGCAGATACGCAGTATTTT. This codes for CATSFEGAADTQYF.

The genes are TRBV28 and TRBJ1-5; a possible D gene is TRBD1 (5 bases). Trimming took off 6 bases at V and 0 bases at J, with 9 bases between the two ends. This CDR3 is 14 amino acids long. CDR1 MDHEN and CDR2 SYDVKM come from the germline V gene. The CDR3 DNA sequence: TGTGCCAGCAGGTGGGGCAATAGCAATCAGCCCCAGCATTTT. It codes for CASRWGNSNQPQHF.

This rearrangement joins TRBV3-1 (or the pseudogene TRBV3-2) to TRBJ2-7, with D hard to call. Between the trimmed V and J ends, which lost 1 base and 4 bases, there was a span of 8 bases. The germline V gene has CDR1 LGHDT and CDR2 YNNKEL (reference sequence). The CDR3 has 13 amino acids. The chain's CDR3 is CASSQARRYEQYF. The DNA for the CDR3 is TGTGCCAGCAGCCAAGCGAGGAGATACGAGCAGTACTTC.

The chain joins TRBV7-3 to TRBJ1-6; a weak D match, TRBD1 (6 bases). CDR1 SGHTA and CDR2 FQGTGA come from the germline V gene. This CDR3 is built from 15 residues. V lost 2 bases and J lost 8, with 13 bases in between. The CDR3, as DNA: TGTGCCAGCAGCTTAGGAGGGGGGGTCGATTCACCCCTCCACTTT. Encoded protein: CASSLGGGVDSPLHF.

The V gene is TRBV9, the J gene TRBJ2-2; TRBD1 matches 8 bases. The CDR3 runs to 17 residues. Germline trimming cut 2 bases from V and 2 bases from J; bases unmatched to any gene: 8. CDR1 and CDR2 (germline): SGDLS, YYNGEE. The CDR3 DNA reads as TGTGCCAGCAGCGTGTCGACAGGGGTCGTAAACACCGGGGAGCTGTTTTTT. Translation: CASSVSTGVVNTGELFF. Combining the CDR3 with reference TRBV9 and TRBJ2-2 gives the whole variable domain DSGVTQTPKHLITATGQRVTLRCSPRSGDLSVYWYQQSLDQGLQFLIQYYNGEERAKGNILERFSAQQFPDLHSELNLSSLELGDSALYFCASSVSTGVVNTGELFFGEGSRLTVL.

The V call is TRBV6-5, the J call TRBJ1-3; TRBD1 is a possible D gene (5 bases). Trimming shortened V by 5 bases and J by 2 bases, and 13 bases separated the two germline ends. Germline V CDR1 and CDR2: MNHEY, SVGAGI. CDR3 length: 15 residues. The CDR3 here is CASSPPGRAGNTIYF. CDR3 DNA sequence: TGTGCCAGCAGTCCCCCAGGGAGGGCTGGAAACACCATATATTTT.

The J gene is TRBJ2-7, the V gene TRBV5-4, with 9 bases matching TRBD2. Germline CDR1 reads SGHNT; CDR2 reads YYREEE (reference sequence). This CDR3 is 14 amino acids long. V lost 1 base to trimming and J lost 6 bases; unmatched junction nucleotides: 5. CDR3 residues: CASSLWVAGAEQYF. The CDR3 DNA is TGTGCCAGCAGCTTGTGGGTAGCGGGGGCCGAGCAGTACTTC.

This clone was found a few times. The CDR3 DNA reads as TGTGCCAGCAGTTTAGTCTCCAGCTCCTACAATGAGCAGTTCTTC. Translation gives CASSLVSSSYNEQFF. V is TRBV28 and J is TRBJ2-1; D not resolved. CDR3 size: 15 residues. Per germline, CDR1 MDHEN and CDR2 SYDVKM. The V gene lost 2 bases and the J gene lost 0 bases, with 8 bases spanning the gap.

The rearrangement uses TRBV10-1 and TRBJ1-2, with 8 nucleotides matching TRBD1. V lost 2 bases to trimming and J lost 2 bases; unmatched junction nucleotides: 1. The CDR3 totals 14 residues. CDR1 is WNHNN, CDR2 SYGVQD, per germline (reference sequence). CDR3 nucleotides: TGCGCCAGCAGTGAGAGGGACAGGAACTATGGCTACACCTTC. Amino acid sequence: CASSERDRNYGYTF.

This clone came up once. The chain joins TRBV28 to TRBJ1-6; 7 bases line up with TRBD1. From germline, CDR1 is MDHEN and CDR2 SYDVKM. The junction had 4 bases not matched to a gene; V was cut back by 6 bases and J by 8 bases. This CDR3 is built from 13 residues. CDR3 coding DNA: TGTGCCAGCAGCCCCGACAGGGATTCACCCCTCCACTTT. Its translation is CASSPDRDSPLHF. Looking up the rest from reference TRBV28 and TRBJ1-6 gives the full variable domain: DVKVTQSSRYLVKRTGEKVFLECVQDMDHENMFWYRQDPGLGLRLIYFSYDVKMKEKGDIPEGYSVSREKKERFSLILESASTNQTSMYLCASSPDRDSPLHFGNGTRLTVT.

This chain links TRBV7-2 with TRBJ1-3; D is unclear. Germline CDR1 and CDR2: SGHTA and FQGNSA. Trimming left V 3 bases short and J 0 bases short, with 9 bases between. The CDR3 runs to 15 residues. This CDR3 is CASSFGQVSGNTIYF. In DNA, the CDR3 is TGTGCCAGCAGCTTTGGGCAGGTCTCTGGAAACACCATATATTTT.

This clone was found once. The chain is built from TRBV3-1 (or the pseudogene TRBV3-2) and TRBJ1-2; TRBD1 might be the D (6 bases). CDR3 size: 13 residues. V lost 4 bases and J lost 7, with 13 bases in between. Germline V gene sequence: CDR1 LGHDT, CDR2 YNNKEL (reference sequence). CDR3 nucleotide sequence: TGTGCCAGCAGCCCCGTCGGACAGAGTGGCTACACCTTC. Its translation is CASSPVGQSGYTF.

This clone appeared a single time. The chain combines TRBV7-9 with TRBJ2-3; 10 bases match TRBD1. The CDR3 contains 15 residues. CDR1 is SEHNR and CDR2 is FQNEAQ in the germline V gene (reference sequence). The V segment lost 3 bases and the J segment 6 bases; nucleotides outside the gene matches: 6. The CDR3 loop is CASSFDRGLRDTQYF. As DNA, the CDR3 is TGTGCCAGCAGCTTCGACAGGGGGCTTCGTGATACGCAGTATTTT.

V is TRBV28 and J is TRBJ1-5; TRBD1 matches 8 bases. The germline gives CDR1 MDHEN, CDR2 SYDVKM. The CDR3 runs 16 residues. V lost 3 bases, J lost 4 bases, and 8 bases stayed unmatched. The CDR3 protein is CASSFPDRAANQPQHF. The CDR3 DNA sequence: TGTGCCAGCAGTTTCCCGGACAGGGCCGCTAATCAGCCCCAGCATTTT.

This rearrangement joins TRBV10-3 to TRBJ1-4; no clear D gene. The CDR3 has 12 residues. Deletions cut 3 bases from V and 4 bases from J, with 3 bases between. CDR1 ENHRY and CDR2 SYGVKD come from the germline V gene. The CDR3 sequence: CAISDNNEKLFF. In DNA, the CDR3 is TGTGCCATCAGTGACAATAATGAAAAACTGTTTTTT.

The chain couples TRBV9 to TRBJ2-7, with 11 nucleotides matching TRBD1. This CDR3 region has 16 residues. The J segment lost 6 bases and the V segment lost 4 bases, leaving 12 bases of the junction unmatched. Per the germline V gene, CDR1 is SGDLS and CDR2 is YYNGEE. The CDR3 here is CASSTRTGGGLGEQYF. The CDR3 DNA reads TGTGCCAGCAGCACTCGGACAGGGGGCGGTCTCGGCGAGCAGTACTTC.

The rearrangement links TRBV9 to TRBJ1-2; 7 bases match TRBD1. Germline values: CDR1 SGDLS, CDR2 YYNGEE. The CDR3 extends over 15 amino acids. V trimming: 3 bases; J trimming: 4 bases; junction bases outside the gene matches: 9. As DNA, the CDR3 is TGTGCCAGCAGCGCCTCAAAGGACAGGAGCTATGGCTACACCTTC. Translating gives CASSASKDRSYGYTF.

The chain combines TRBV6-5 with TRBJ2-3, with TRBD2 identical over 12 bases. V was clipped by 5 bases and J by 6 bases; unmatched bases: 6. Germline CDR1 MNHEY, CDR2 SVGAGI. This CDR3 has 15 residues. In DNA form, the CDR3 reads TGTGCCAGCAGTACTAGCGGGGGGCTGGGGGATACGCAGTATTTT. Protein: CASSTSGGLGDTQYF.

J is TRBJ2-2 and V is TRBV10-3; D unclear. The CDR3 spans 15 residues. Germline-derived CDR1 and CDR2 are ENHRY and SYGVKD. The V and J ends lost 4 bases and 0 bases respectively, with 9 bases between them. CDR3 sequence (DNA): TGTGCCATCAGTGTATCTGTCGCGAACACCGGGGAGCTGTTTTTT. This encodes CAISVSVANTGELFF.

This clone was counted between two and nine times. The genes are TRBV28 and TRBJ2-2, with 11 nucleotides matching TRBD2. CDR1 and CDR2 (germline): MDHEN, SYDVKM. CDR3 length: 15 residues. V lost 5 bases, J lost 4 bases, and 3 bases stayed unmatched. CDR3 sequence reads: CASSVAGGPTGELFF. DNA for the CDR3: TGTGCCAGCAGTGTAGCGGGGGGGCCCACCGGGGAGCTGTTTTTT.

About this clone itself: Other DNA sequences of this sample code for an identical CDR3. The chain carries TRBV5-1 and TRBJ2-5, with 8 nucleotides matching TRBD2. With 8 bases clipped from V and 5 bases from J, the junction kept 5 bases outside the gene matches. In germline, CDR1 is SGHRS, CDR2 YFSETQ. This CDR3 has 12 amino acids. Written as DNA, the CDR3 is TGCGCCAGGGCGGGGGGAGGGGAGACCCAGTACTTC. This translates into CARAGGGETQYF.

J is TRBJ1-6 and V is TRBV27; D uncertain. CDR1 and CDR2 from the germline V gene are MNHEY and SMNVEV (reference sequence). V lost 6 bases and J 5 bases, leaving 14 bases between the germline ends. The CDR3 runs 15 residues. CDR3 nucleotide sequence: TGTGCCAGCAGCTTGGGCCCAGCTAATAATTCACCCCTCCACTTT. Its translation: CASSLGPANNSPLHF.

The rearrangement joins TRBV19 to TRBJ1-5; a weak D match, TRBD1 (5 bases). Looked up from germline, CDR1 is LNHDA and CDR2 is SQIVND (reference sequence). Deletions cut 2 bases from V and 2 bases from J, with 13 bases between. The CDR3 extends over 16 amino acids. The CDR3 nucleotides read TGTGCCAGTAGTATACCGGGGCGGGGAGGCAATCAGCCCCAGCATTTT. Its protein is CASSIPGRGGNQPQHF.

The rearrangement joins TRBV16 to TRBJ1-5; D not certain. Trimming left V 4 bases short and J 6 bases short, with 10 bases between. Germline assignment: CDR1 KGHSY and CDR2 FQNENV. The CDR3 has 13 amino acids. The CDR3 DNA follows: TGTGCCAGCAGCCGTGTGTATCTTCAGCCCCAGCATTTT. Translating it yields CASSRVYLQPQHF.

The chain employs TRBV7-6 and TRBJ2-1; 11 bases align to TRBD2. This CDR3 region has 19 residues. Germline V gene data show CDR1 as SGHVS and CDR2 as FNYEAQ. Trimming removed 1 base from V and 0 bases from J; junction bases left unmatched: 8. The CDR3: CASSLVVPSGGSSYNEQFF. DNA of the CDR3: TGTGCCAGCAGCTTAGTTGTGCCTAGCGGGGGGAGCTCCTACAATGAGCAGTTCTTC.